One sample yielded the 30 T cell receptor beta chains listed below, sequenced in a study of T cells after yellow fever vaccination. TCRdb reprocessed the 5' RACE reads with MiXCR, giving one entry per CDR3 protein. Here the sample spans 20,000 to 25,000 distinct CDR3 sequences, roughly 5.5% being singletons. This sample comprised PBMCs, either bulk or a sorted T-cell subset (CD4+, CD8+, memory, or dextramer-sorted; not recorded which), obtained approximately 40 days after the first yellow fever vaccination. These receptor sequences come from a man aged 18 to 29 who received the YFV17D yellow fever vaccine.

This clonotype was seen ten or more times. CDR3 bases: TGCGCCAGCAGCCAAGTAATTCGTCGGGACAGGGGCGACACCGGGGAGCTGTTTTTT. Protein sequence: CASSQVIRRDRGDTGELFF. J is TRBJ2-2 and V is TRBV4-1; TRBD1 matches at 10 bases. The CDR3 extends over 19 amino acids. Losses at the gene ends were 1 base for V and 3 bases for J; bases not matched to a gene: 11. Looked up from germline, CDR1 is MGHRA and CDR2 is YSYEKL.

This clonotype showed up many times. The chain couples TRBV5-1 to TRBJ2-5; D is unresolved. The CDR3 length is 12 residues. V was shortened by 3 bases and J by 0 bases, with 3 bases between the two germline ends. The germline CDR1 and CDR2 sequences are SGHRS and YFSETQ. This chain's CDR3 is CASSWDQETQYF. CDR3 coding DNA: TGCGCCAGCAGCTGGGACCAAGAGACCCAGTACTTC.

This clonotype was seen ten or more times. This chain's CDR3 is CASSYLAPTANTGELFF. The CDR3 coding sequence is TGCGCCAGCAGCTACCTAGCGCCTACCGCGAACACCGGGGAGCTGTTTTTT. V and J are TRBV5-1 and TRBJ2-2, with a weak D call TRBD2 (6 bases). The ends were cut back, 3 bases at V and 0 bases at J, with 15 bases in the middle. Looked up from germline, CDR1 is SGHRS and CDR2 is YFSETQ. The CDR3 has 17 residues.

At least ten counts were recorded for this clonotype. V and J are TRBV7-2 and TRBJ2-7; 9 nucleotides match TRBD1. Losses at the gene ends were 5 bases for V and 6 bases for J; bases not matched to a gene: 11. Germline CDR1 and CDR2: SGHTA and FQGNSA. The CDR3 length is 15 residues. This chain's CDR3 is CASSQGSGQGREQYF. The CDR3 DNA is TGTGCCAGCAGCCAGGGGTCGGGACAGGGTCGCGAGCAGTACTTC.

This clonotype was counted at least ten times. V usage is TRBV7-2 and J usage is TRBJ2-3; D not certain. The CDR3 is 15 residues long. Between the trimmed V and J ends, which lost 3 bases and 0 bases, there was a span of 10 bases. Germline values: CDR1 SGHTA, CDR2 FQGNSA. CDR3 region: CASSFLRISTDTQYF. In DNA form, the CDR3 reads TGTGCCAGCAGCTTTCTGAGGATTAGCACAGATACGCAGTATTTT.

In its sample, this clonotype ranks as medium-sized (0.01 to 0.1%). V gene TRBV5-6 combines with J gene TRBJ1-1; D ambiguous. CDR1 is SGHDT and CDR2 is YYEEEE in the germline V gene. V lost 2 bases and J 9 bases, leaving 14 bases between the germline ends. The CDR3 extends over 13 amino acids. The CDR3 DNA is TGTGCCAGCAGCTTCGTGACCGTGGGCCAAGCTTTCTTT. The encoded protein is CASSFVTVGQAFF.

This clonotype is classed as medium-sized. The J gene is TRBJ2-2, the V gene TRBV27; D perhaps matches TRBD2 (6 bases). The CDR3 sequence is 15 residues long. Per the germline V gene, CDR1 is MNHEY and CDR2 is SMNVEV (reference sequence). The V end was cut by 5 bases, the J end by 0 bases, with 10 bases between. CDR3 bases: TGTGCCAGCAGTCGACTAGGATCGAACACCGGGGAGCTGTTTTTT. Protein sequence: CASSRLGSNTGELFF.

This clonotype has ten or more counts. This sequence joins TRBV5-4 and TRBJ2-5; no clear D. Germline V gives CDR1 SGHNT, CDR2 YYREEE (reference sequence). This CDR3 comprises 13 residues. V lost 5 bases and J 1 base, leaving 9 bases between the germline ends. The CDR3 region has the DNA TGTGCCAGCAGTCCCGCAGGCCAAGAGACCCAGTACTTC. It yields the protein CASSPAGQETQYF.

This clonotype has at least ten counts. The rearrangement uses TRBV12-3 or TRBV12-4 and TRBJ1-2; D is ambiguous. Trimming shortened V by 6 bases and J by 7 bases, and 15 bases separated the two germline ends. The CDR3 covers 13 residues. CDR3 protein: CASRAVGSGGYTF. DNA of the CDR3: TGTGCCAGCAGGGCAGTAGGGTCCGGTGGCTACACCTTC.

This clonotype was picked up many times. The chain couples TRBV12-3 or TRBV12-4 to TRBJ1-2; D gene uncertain. The CDR3 runs 12 residues. Trimming took off 1 base at V and 8 bases at J, with 8 bases between the two ends. The CDR3 nucleotides are TGTGCCAGCAGTTTAGGGTGGGAAGGCTACACCTTC. Translating it yields CASSLGWEGYTF.

This clonotype came up many times. The chain employs TRBV4-1 and TRBJ2-5; D is perhaps TRBD1 (6 bases). Germline V gene sequence: CDR1 MGHRA, CDR2 YSYEKL. Trimming cost V 4 bases and J 5 bases, with 11 bases left between them. The CDR3 has 13 residues. The CDR3 DNA reads TGCGCCAGCAGCCTTGGGACATCGGAGACCCAGTACTTC. Amino acids: CASSLGTSETQYF.

Many counts were recorded for this clonotype. The chain links TRBV20-1 to TRBJ2-7; D gene uncertain. Trimming stripped 6 bases from V and 4 bases from J, with 10 bases between. The CDR3 loop spans 11 amino acids. CDR1 DFQATT and CDR2 SNEGSKA come from the germline V gene (reference sequence). Written as DNA, the CDR3 is TGCAGTGCCCAAGCGCCTTACGAGCAGTACGTC. It encodes CSAQAPYEQYV.

This clonotype was counted at least ten times. The V call is TRBV6-2 or TRBV6-3, the J call TRBJ2-5; D might be TRBD1 (6 bases). There are 14 residues in the CDR3. V shed 6 bases and J shed 2 bases, with 13 bases lying between them. In germline, CDR1 is MNHEY, CDR2 SVGEGT. CDR3 nucleotides: TGTGCCAGCAGAAACAGACAGGAGCAAGAGACCCAGTACTTC. Its protein product is CASRNRQEQETQYF.

This clonotype was seen at least ten times. CDR3 in DNA: TGCAGCGTTGATGACGGAAACTATGGCTACACCTTC. Protein sequence: CSVDDGNYGYTF. The chain carries TRBV29-1 and TRBJ1-2, with unresolved D. The germline gives CDR1 SQVTM, CDR2 ANQGSEA. The CDR3 totals 12 residues. V was pared by 3 bases and J by 2 bases, with 7 bases between.

In this sample, this clonotype turned up many times. The chain has TRBV19 and TRBJ2-7; 8 nucleotides align to TRBD2. Germline CDR1 is LNHDA and CDR2 is SQIVND (reference sequence). The CDR3 is 13 residues long. The V segment lost 11 bases and the J segment 2 bases; nucleotides outside the gene matches: 8. The CDR3 region is CAGTSGPTYEQYF. In DNA form, the CDR3 reads TGTGCCGGAACTAGCGGTCCCACCTACGAGCAGTACTTC.

This clonotype was recorded at least ten times. This rearrangement joins TRBV7-6 to TRBJ2-1; 10 positions agree with TRBD2. The junction had 13 bases not matched to a gene; V was cut back by 5 bases and J by 6 bases. The CDR3 has 17 residues. Germline V gene lookup returns CDR1 SGHVS and CDR2 FNYEAQ. DNA of the CDR3: TGTGCCAGCAGCCCCATATTGAGCGGGGGGGCATTCAATGAGCAGTTCTTC. Translation: CASSPILSGGAFNEQFF.

The genes are TRBV30 and TRBJ2-1; D gene ambiguous. The CDR3 totals 13 residues. The ends were cut back, 6 bases at V and 7 bases at J, with 16 bases in the middle. Germline lookup yields CDR1 GTSNPN and CDR2 SVGIG (reference sequence). The CDR3 protein is CACSPSSINEQFF. CDR3 bases: TGTGCCTGCAGTCCAAGTAGTATAAATGAGCAGTTCTTC.

At least ten counts were recorded for this clonotype. The chain employs TRBV29-1 and TRBJ2-3, with TRBD1 as a possible D gene (6 bases). Germline CDR1 reads SQVTM; CDR2 reads ANQGSEA. CDR3 length: 12 amino acids. Between the trimmed V and J ends, which lost 4 bases and 5 bases, there was a span of 10 bases. Written as DNA, the CDR3 is TGCAGCGTTGCAGGGGCCCGAGATACGCAGTATTTT. It translates to CSVAGARDTQYF.

This clonotype was found many times. This chain uses TRBV28 with TRBJ2-2; 8 bases map to TRBD1. The CDR3 extends over 16 amino acids. CDR1 is MDHEN and CDR2 is SYDVKM in the germline V gene. The ends lost 2 bases at V and 4 bases at J; junction bases unmatched: 6. CDR3 bases: TGTGCCAGCAGTTTAGACAGGGGAAAGTTCACCGGGGAGCTGTTTTTT. This sequence encodes CASSLDRGKFTGELFF.

There are many counts of this clonotype. This chain links TRBV19 with TRBJ2-7; no firm D call. Germline-derived CDR1 and CDR2 are LNHDA and SQIVND (reference sequence). The V gene lost 3 bases and the J gene lost 1 base, with 10 bases spanning the gap. CDR3 length: 14 amino acids. The CDR3 DNA is TGTGCCAGTAGTATTGCCGGCGGTTCCTACGAGCAGTACTTC. Its translation is CASSIAGGSYEQYF.

This clonotype has a handful of counts. The J gene is TRBJ2-7, the V gene TRBV20-1; perhaps TRBD1 as D (6 bases). The germline CDR1 and CDR2 sequences are DFQATT and SNEGSKA (reference sequence). The V end lost 3 bases, the J end lost 4 bases, and 10 bases lay between the germline ends. The CDR3 spans 12 residues. The CDR3 is CSASQGKYEQYV. CDR3 nucleotides: TGCAGTGCTAGTCAGGGGAAGTACGAGCAGTACGTC.

This clonotype showed up many times. The J gene is TRBJ2-5, the V gene TRBV18, with TRBD1 identical over 8 bases. V lost 2 bases to trimming and J lost 1 base; unmatched junction nucleotides: 3. Germline CDR1 KGHSH, CDR2 LQKENI. CDR3 length equals 15 residues. This chain's CDR3 is CASSPSDRAQETQYF. For the CDR3, the DNA is TGTGCCAGCTCACCATCGGACAGGGCCCAAGAGACCCAGTACTTC.

This clonotype was seen at least ten times. The chain has TRBV29-1 and TRBJ2-2, with D perhaps matching TRBD2 (6 bases). The CDR3 sequence is 14 residues long. The ends were cut back, 3 bases at V and 2 bases at J, with 10 bases in the middle. The V gene's germline CDR1 is SQVTM and CDR2 ANQGSEA. CDR3 region: CSVDPGENTGELFF. For the CDR3, the DNA is TGCAGCGTTGACCCGGGGGAAAACACCGGGGAGCTGTTTTTT.

This clonotype was counted ten times or more. This chain connects TRBV30 to TRBJ2-5; possibly TRBD2 for D (7 bases). This CDR3 comprises 14 residues. Trimming took 2 bases from V and 5 from J, leaving 15 bases between them. Germline V gene lookup returns CDR1 GTSNPN and CDR2 SVGIG (reference sequence). CDR3 protein: CAWSNLRGAETQYF. CDR3 sequence (DNA): TGTGCCTGGAGTAACCTCCGGGGGGCTGAGACCCAGTACTTC.

At least ten counts were recorded for this clonotype. The chain links TRBV9 to TRBJ1-5, with a weak D call TRBD1 (5 bases). CDR1 and CDR2 from the germline V gene are SGDLS and YYNGEE. Trimming removed 3 bases at V and 7 bases at J, with 17 bases between. CDR3 size: 15 residues. The CDR3 DNA is TGTGCCAGCAGCGGGGGGGACGCCCCAATCCAGCCCCAGCATTTT. Protein sequence: CASSGGDAPIQPQHF.

In its sample, this clonotype was seen many times. V and J are TRBV6-5 and TRBJ2-3; D gene ambiguous. The CDR3 covers 12 residues. Germline V CDR1 and CDR2: MNHEY, SVGAGI. V was clipped by 4 bases and J by 7 bases, with 9 bases between them. As DNA, the CDR3 is TGTGCCAGCAGTTCGATTGAGTATACGCAGTATTTT. This encodes CASSSIEYTQYF.

This clonotype is classed as medium-sized. One junction end disagrees with the germline gene, perhaps due to a read error. The chain has TRBV12-3 or TRBV12-4 and TRBJ1-2; unclear D gene. The CDR3 has 13 residues. The DNA of the CDR3 is TGTGCCAGCAGTCCCCCTCGTCGAGACGGCGGTTTCTTC. Translating gives CASSPPRRDGGFF.

This clonotype has a count of ten or more. This chain uses TRBV7-2 with TRBJ2-1; maybe TRBD2 (6 bases). Germline V gene data show CDR1 as SGHTA and CDR2 as FQGNSA. V lost 6 bases and J 7 bases, leaving 10 bases between the germline ends. This CDR3 comprises 12 residues. The CDR3 is CASSQSGNEQFF. CDR3 nucleotides: TGTGCCAGCAGTCAGAGCGGGAATGAGCAGTTCTTC.

This clonotype was seen at least ten times. This chain connects TRBV4-1 to TRBJ1-2; D call uncertain. The CDR3 consists of 17 residues. V was trimmed by 2 bases and J by 2 bases, leaving 18 bases between them. The germline V gene encodes CDR1 MGHRA and CDR2 YSYEKL. CDR3 in amino acids: CASSQFRRDTRNYGYTF. CDR3 nucleotide sequence: TGCGCCAGCAGCCAATTTCGTAGGGATACCCGCAACTATGGCTACACCTTC.

There are many counts of this clonotype. The V gene is TRBV7-9, the J gene TRBJ1-1, with TRBD1 matching over 8 bases. Germline V gives CDR1 SEHNR, CDR2 FQNEAQ (reference sequence). Trimming took 1 base from V and 11 from J; bases not matched to a gene: 6. The CDR3 extends over 13 amino acids. DNA of the CDR3: TGTGCCAGCAGCTTAGGGACAGGGAACTGGGCTTTCTTT. This sequence encodes CASSLGTGNWAFF.